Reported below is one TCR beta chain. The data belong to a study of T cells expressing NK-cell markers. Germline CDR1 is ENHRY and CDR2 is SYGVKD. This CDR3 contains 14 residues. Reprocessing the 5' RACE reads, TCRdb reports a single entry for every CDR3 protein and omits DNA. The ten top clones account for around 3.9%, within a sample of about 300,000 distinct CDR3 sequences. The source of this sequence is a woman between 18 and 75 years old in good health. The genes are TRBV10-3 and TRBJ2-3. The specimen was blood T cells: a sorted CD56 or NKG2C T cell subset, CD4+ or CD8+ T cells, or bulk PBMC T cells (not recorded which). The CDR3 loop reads CAISGSSNTDTQYF.